This is a list of T cell receptor beta chains from one sample in a study of blood T cell repertoires in COVID-19. Sequencing used immunoSEQ multiplex PCR; TCRdb keeps in-frame clones, though not all of them. The table lists some 170,000 clones, approximately 75% of them singletons. The source material was peripheral blood. The receptor set was obtained from a human donor in a cohort sampled during active COVID-19. CDR3s include the opening cysteine and the closing phenylalanine or tryptophan. A D gene is named only where the DNA matches it firmly. Clone size is not always given. Where it is, it says once, few, many or a class for expanded clones.

>TRBJ1-1|TRBV9|NA|TRBD1
TGTGCCAGCAGCACGGACAGGGTCCCCACTGAAGCTTTCTTT
CASSTDRVPTEAFF
>TRBJ2-5|TRBV7-3|NA|NA
TGTGCCAGCAGCTTAGGGGCCGAATCGGGTGAGACCCAGTACTTC
CASSLGAESGETQYF
>TRBJ1-6|TRBV29-1|NA|TRBD1
TGCAGCGTCCACAGGGGCGCCCATTCACCCCTCCACTTT
CSVHRGAHSPLHF
>TRBJ1-1|TRBV19|NA|NA
TGTGCCAGTAGTATCAAGCGCGGGGGGGCTGGGACTGAAGCTTTCTTT
CASSIKRGGAGTEAFF
>TRBJ2-1|TRBV14|NA|NA
TGTGCCAGCAGCCAAGATGACCCAGGGAGGAATGGGAATGAGCAGTTCTTC
CASSQDDPGRNGNEQFF
>TRBJ1-3|TRBV15|once|NA
TGTGCCACCAGCAGAGATTTGGGCAGCCCAGGGGGAAACACCATATATTTT
CATSRDLGSPGGNTIYF
>TRBJ1-1|TRBV18|few|NA
TGTGCCAGCTCACCCGCCGGGACTGAAGCTTTCTTT
CASSPAGTEAFF
>TRBJ1-2|TRBV6-4|few|NA
TGTGCCAGCAGTGACGGTGGTCAGGGTTCCTACACCTTC
CASSDGGQGSYTF
>TRBJ1-2|TRBV5-6|NA|TRBD1
TGTGCCAGCAGTGTGACAGGGGGTAGCTATGGCTACACCTTC
CASSVTGGSYGYTF
>TRBJ1-6|TRBV4-3|NA|NA
TGCGCCAGCAGCCAAGATATTCCGCGACAGACAAATTCACCCCTCCACTTT
CASSQDIPRQTNSPLHF